This T cell receptor beta chain is from a study of cytomegalovirus exposure and HLA in healthy donors. Study at large: Earlier, some 200 million T cells were analyzed, and 95 million to 140 million unique TCR beta sequences were found among them. As released early, the data held around 80 million unique TCRs from HLA-typed donors.

Germline CDR1 is SGHTA and CDR2 is FQGTGA. Trimming stripped 5 bases from V and 5 bases from J, with 15 bases between. The CDR3 runs to 14 residues. PCR amplification relied on 60 Vbeta primers (plus 13 Jbeta primers). In the original analysis: Around 11 million of tens of millions of unique TCR beta chains were shared, per a later count. Repertoires were generated with immunoSEQ multiplex PCR, while TCRdb's copy carries only in-frame clones and drops some. V and J calls and clone size are as listed in that table; D and trimming were resolved from the DNA. The sample has 150,000 or so clones; almost 80% are singletons. Turning to this clone: Its specificity is not known.

Whole-study findings and limits: Overall, approximately 150 TCR beta chains were annotated as cytomegalovirus-associated.

The source is a middle-aged man in good health and CMV-seropositive. The sample consisted of PBMCs. The chain carries TRBV7-3 and TRBJ2-5; a weak D match, TRBD2 (5 bases). The CDR3 DNA reads TGTGCCAGCAGCCCCCTAGGGCGGAGGGAGACCCAGTACTTC. Its translation is CASSPLGRRETQYF.